This TCR beta chain was sequenced during a study of early T cells in non-severe SARS-CoV-2 infection. Germline CDR1 reads LNHNV; CDR2 reads YYDKDF (reference sequence). After removal of 1 base from V and 0 bases from J, the junction contained 9 bases not matched to a gene. The CDR3 extends over 19 amino acids. Unique molecular identifiers were attached to individual cDNA molecules. TCRdb passed the 5' RACE reads through MiXCR, listing each CDR3 protein once. The sample lists around 47,000 distinct CDR3 sequences; roughly 10% were seen once. Study results and limitations: Database matching using VDJdb favored anti-spike CD8 responses, with private and CD4 specificities left missing.

In its sample, this clonotype was seen many times. The antigen is not known. The clonotype originates from an adult who was a healthcare worker with PCR-confirmed SARS-CoV-2 infection or an uninfected control (not recorded which). V and J are TRBV15 and TRBJ1-5, with TRBD1 matching over 10 bases. The sample comprised whole blood. This chain's CDR3 is CATSRVRTGGLLSNQPQHF. The CDR3 DNA follows: TGTGCCACCAGCAGAGTCAGGACAGGGGGTCTTCTTAGCAATCAGCCCCAGCATTTT. Supplemented by reference TRBV15 and TRBJ1-5, the full variable domain reads DAMVIQNPRYQVTQFGKPVTLSCSQTLNHNVMYWYQQKSSQAPKLLFHYYDKDFNNEADTPDNFQSRRPNTSFCFLDIRSPGLGDTAMYLCATSRVRTGGLLSNQPQHFGDGTRLSIL.